These 14 T cell receptor beta chains came from one sample sequenced in a study of blood T cells in healthy people across ages (dated by TCRdb to 2013 to 2016). The library was prepared using 5' RACE. A second PCR of 7 to 11 cycles was performed with a sample-barcoded 5' primer and a J-beta primer mix. TCRdb reprocessed the public reads (quality trimming at Q25 with fastp, clone calling with MiXCR) and kept in-frame beta chains. When rows share a CDR3 protein, they turn into one entry using the most common DNA and genes. The sample includes approximately 2,000,000 distinct CDR3 sequences, with 30% to 40% observed a single time. The top ten constitute more than 20% of the sample. Sequences were obtained from blood. These TCRs come from a human donor in good health.

The chain employs TRBV29-1 and TRBJ1-5; a possible D gene is TRBD1 (5 bases). The germline V gene has CDR1 SQVTM and CDR2 ANQGSEA. CDR3 length equals 14 residues. V lost 6 bases, J lost 3 bases, and 15 bases lay in between. The CDR3 bases are TGCAGCGTGAGTCGCGGGACCTACAATCAGCCCCAGCATTTT. This translates into CSVSRGTYNQPQHF. Drawing the rest from reference TRBV29-1 and TRBJ1-5, the complete variable domain is SAVISQKPSRDICQRGTSLTIQCQVDSQVTMMFWYRQQPGQSLTLIATANQGSEATYESGFVIDKFPISRPNLTFSTLTVSNMSPEDSSIYLCSVSRGTYNQPQHFGDGTRLSIL.

This clonotype turned up a few times. The chain links TRBV4-3 to TRBJ2-3; a weak D match, TRBD2 (7 bases). The V and J ends lost 0 bases and 6 bases respectively, with 13 bases between them. Germline V CDR1 and CDR2: LGHNA, YSLEER. This CDR3 spans 15 amino acids. CDR3 sequence (DNA): TGCGCCAGCAGCCAAGACGGGGGGCGGGGGGATACGCAGTATTTT. The encoded protein is CASSQDGGRGDTQYF.

V usage is TRBV5-1 and J usage is TRBJ2-5; D remains ambiguous. Per the germline V gene, CDR1 is SGHRS and CDR2 is YFSETQ. V lost 5 bases and J lost 4, with 6 bases in between. This CDR3 is built from 11 residues. CDR3 DNA: TGCGCCAGCAGGGTCCGAGAGACCCAGTACTTC. It specifies CASRVRETQYF.

V usage is TRBV24-1 and J usage is TRBJ2-1; either TRBD1 or TRBD2 may supply D (5 bases each). The length of the CDR3 is 16 residues. CDR1 is KGHDR, CDR2 SFDVKD, per germline. V dropped 7 bases and J dropped 6 bases, with 21 bases sitting between them. The CDR3 is CATSQGREQSPNEQFF. CDR3 nucleotide sequence: TGTGCCACCAGCCAAGGCAGGGAGCAGAGTCCCAATGAGCAGTTCTTC.

This rearrangement joins TRBV5-1 to TRBJ2-2; maybe TRBD2 (5 bases). V shed 7 bases and J shed 7 bases, with 14 bases lying between them. The CDR3 is made up of 13 amino acids. Looked up from germline, CDR1 is SGHRS and CDR2 is YFSETQ. The CDR3 nucleotides are TGCGCCAGCCGGCCCTTGAGGGTCGGGGAGCTGTTTTTT. Residues: CASRPLRVGELFF.

The chain is built from TRBV29-1 and TRBJ1-1; TRBD1 is a possible D gene (5 bases). The CDR3 is 16 residues long. Germline CDR1 and CDR2: SQVTM and ANQGSEA. Trimming cost V 3 bases and J 4 bases, with 21 bases left between them. The CDR3 region has the DNA TGCAGCGTTGACTCCCGGACATCCCAAGGGAGCACTGAAGCTTTCTTT. It translates to CSVDSRTSQGSTEAFF.

There are many counts of this clonotype. The chain's CDR3 is CASRLSGSTYEQYF. CDR3 sequence (DNA): TGTGCCAGCAGGCTGAGCGGGAGTACCTACGAGCAGTACTTC. This chain links TRBV6-2 or TRBV6-3 with TRBJ2-7, with 8 bases aligning to TRBD2. Trimming removed 6 bases from V and 2 bases from J; junction bases left unmatched: 6. The germline gives CDR1 MNHEY, CDR2 SVGEGT. This CDR3 contains 14 residues.

The CDR3 is CASTTIQGGADTQYF. The CDR3 DNA is TGTGCCAGCACCACAATTCAGGGGGGAGCAGATACGCAGTATTTT. V is TRBV19 and J is TRBJ2-3, with D maybe TRBD1 (7 bases). Trimming took 9 bases from V and 4 from J, leaving 20 bases between them. This CDR3 is 15 amino acids long. Germline V lookup: CDR1 LNHDA, CDR2 SQIVND (reference sequence).

The rearrangement links TRBV29-1 to TRBJ2-7, with D possibly TRBD2 on 5 matching bases. The CDR3 loop spans 12 amino acids. V was shortened by 7 bases and J by 4 bases, with 14 bases between the two germline ends. Germline CDR1 reads SQVTM; CDR2 reads ANQGSEA. CDR3 loop: CSARKEGYEQYF. In DNA, the CDR3 is TGCAGCGCCCGAAAAGAGGGTTACGAGCAGTACTTC.

This clonotype has only a few counts. The CDR3 region is CSARDGQGYGYTF. The CDR3 region has the DNA TGCAGTGCTAGAGATGGACAGGGATATGGCTACACCTTC. The rearrangement links TRBV20-1 to TRBJ1-2, with TRBD1 matching over 8 bases. This CDR3 contains 13 residues. V shed 0 bases and J 5 bases; nucleotides not matched to a gene: 2. Germline V gene data show CDR1 as DFQATT and CDR2 as SNEGSKA (reference sequence).

The chain couples TRBV11-2 to TRBJ2-3, with 9 positions matching TRBD2. The J segment lost 6 bases and the V segment lost 4 bases, leaving 8 bases of the junction unmatched. The germline gives CDR1 SGHAT, CDR2 FQNNGV. This CDR3 has 15 amino acids. CDR3 DNA: TGTGCCAGCAGCTCCGGCGGGGGGGCGGGGGATACGCAGTATTTT. Amino acids: CASSSGGGAGDTQYF.

This clonotype has only a few counts. The limits of the CDR3 on the DNA are not certain, so only TCRdb's listed CDR3 is given. This chain joins TRBV11-2 and TRBJ2-5; the table's D call TRBD1 went unverified against the DNA. Looked up from germline, CDR1 is SGHAT and CDR2 is FQNNGV. The CDR3 region is 13 residues in length, termini included. CDR3 region: CASSFRARETQYF.

The chain recombines TRBV2 with TRBJ2-1, with 10 nucleotides matching TRBD2. From germline, CDR1 is SNHLY and CDR2 FYNNEI. V lost 2 bases to trimming and J lost 1 base; unmatched junction nucleotides: 8. This CDR3 contains 18 residues. CDR3 protein: CASSEPSGGAPSYNEQFF. CDR3 nucleotide sequence: TGTGCCAGCAGTGAACCCAGCGGGGGGGCCCCTTCCTACAATGAGCAGTTCTTC.

The chain is built from TRBV5-6 and TRBJ2-5; D might be TRBD1 (5 bases). The germline gives CDR1 SGHDT, CDR2 YYEEEE. Trimming removed 5 bases from V and 3 bases from J, with 14 bases in between. This CDR3 is built from 14 residues. The CDR3 DNA is TGTGCCAGCAGGCCGTGGGGCGCAGAAGAGACCCAGTACTTC. Its protein is CASRPWGAEETQYF. The whole variable domain, filled in from reference TRBV5-6 and TRBJ2-5, reads DAGVTQSPTHLIKTRGQQVTLRCSPKSGHDTVSWYQQALGQGPQFIFQYYEEEERQRGNFPDRFSGHQFPNYSSELNVNALLLGDSALYLCASRPWGAEETQYFGPGTRLLVL.